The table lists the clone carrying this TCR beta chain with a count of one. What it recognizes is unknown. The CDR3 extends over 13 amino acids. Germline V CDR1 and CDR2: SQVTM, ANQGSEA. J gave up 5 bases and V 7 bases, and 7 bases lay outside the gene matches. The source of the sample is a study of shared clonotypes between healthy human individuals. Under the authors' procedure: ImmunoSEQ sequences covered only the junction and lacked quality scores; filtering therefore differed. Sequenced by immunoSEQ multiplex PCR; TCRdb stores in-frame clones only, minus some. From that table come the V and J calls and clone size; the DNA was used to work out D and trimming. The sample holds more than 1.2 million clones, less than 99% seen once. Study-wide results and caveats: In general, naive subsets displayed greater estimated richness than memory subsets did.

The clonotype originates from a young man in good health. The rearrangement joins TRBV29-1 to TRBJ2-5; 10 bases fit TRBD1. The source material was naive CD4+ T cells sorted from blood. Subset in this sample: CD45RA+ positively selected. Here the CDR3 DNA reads TGCAGCGCTTTGACAGGGGGCAGGGAGACCCAGTACTTC. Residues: CSALTGGRETQYF.